This T cell receptor beta chain was identified during a study of CXCR3-negative and CXCR3-positive naive CD8 T cells. Study-level points and caveats: CXCR3-positive naive cells had TRB CDR3s that were more hydrophobic than CXCR3-negative naive cells had. Memory CD8+ cells showed much lower diversity, while both naive subsets were comparably high. In naive cells, CXCR3-negative and CXCR3-positive subsets had similar TRBV-TRBJ usage; memory cells differed.

The CDR3 has 13 amino acids. The germline V gene encodes CDR1 LNHDA and CDR2 SQIVND (reference sequence). Remarks on this clonotype: Its antigen is currently unknown.

The authors made the TRB cDNA libraries by 5' RACE using UMI labels. Reprocessing the 5' RACE reads, TCRdb reports a single entry for every CDR3 protein and omits DNA. The listing records around 160,000 distinct CDR3 sequences. The chain couples TRBV19 to TRBJ2-7; TCRdb returns TRBD1, unconfirmable since there is no DNA. The TCR sequence derives from a human donor in good health. Some clones in this sample may be carry-over from other donors' samples. The material sequenced was naive CXCR3+ CD8+ T cells from blood. The subset was: CD45RO-CCR7+CD27+CD95- naive CD8+ T cells expressing CXCR3 (TNR3+). The CDR3 protein is CASRPAGVHEQYF. Complete variable domain (other parts from reference TRBV19 and TRBJ2-7): DGGITQSPKYLFRKEGQNVTLSCEQNLNHDAMYWYRQDPGQGLRLIYYSQIVNDFQKGDIAEGYSVSREKKESFPLTVTSAQKNPTAFYLCASRPAGVHEQYFGPGTRLTVT.